This TCR beta chain is drawn from a study of blood T cell repertoires in COVID-19 (TCRdb year 2020). Some background on the complete study: Samples covering the acute and convalescent phases of COVID-19 were provided by collaborators in the United States, Italy and Spain. A de-identified subject ID, COVID-19 status, age in years and sex were almost always included in the sample metadata. Where HLA class I and class II types were available, the types were taken from metadata supplied by the sample provider, not from assay-based typing. Deeply sampled blood TCRbeta repertoires from subjects exposed to, actively infected with, or recovered from COVID-19 were included in the dataset. Samples were obtained from the ongoing ImmuneRACE study (first 160 participants) and from about 1,300 subjects provided by 6 global collaborators. A freely available public database, intended as a resource for researchers studying the immune response to SARS-CoV-2, is where the repertoires were released. The prospective study material was composed of cDNA or gDNA derived from T cells, B-cell-depleted T cells, or PBMCs.

The immunoSEQ Assay, a bias-controlled multiplex PCR, was used to amplify TCRbeta CDR3 regions from genomic DNA. Under the source paper's analysis protocol: The number of nucleated cells in each sample was estimated from the amplification of reference gene primers within the assay. To quantify the absolute abundance of each unique TCRbeta CDR3 rearrangement, sequence reads were collapsed and filtered. Productive Simpson clonality was computed per sample as the square root of Simpson's diversity index over productive rearrangements. This immuneACCESS table, as held by TCRdb, lists in-frame sequences with V and J called but not all clones. Of the missing ones, under half trace to an unresolved V gene in checked studies; the others have no known cause. V, J and clone size derive from that table, while D and trimming were established from the DNA sequence. The sample table records over 90,000 clones; roughly 76% of these occur just once. The ten largest clones add up to under 5% of the sample.

To note about this clone: What this receptor recognizes is not known. No qualities accompany the bases; no much larger clone lies one base away.

At one collaborating source in Seattle, patients were enrolled during active infection and were followed longitudinally through the course of disease. The collaborating institutions used their own protocols to collect whole blood in K2EDTA tubes. Collaborator samples were shipped for TCRbeta analysis as frozen whole blood, isolated PBMCs, or DNA extracted from either sample type. Relative to germline, V is 1 base shorter and J is 4 bases shorter, with 7 bases between their ends. From its cysteine to its phenylalanine, the CDR3 spans 13 amino acids. Left in the record is the CDR3 DNA by itself, 39 bases read in frame from the first base. General findings and caveats noted by the study authors: The amount of clinical and demographic metadata varied by source and participant and was provided uncurated.

This receptor was taken from a man aged 80 or over with COVID-19, enrolled during active disease. The sequenced material came from peripheral blood. The sequence links TRBV12-3 or TRBV12-4 to TRBJ1-1; the D gene cannot be named for sure. In nucleotides, the sequence is TGTGCCAGCAGTTTAGGGGCGGGCACTGAAGCTTTCTTT. Its coded protein is CASSLGAGTEAFF.